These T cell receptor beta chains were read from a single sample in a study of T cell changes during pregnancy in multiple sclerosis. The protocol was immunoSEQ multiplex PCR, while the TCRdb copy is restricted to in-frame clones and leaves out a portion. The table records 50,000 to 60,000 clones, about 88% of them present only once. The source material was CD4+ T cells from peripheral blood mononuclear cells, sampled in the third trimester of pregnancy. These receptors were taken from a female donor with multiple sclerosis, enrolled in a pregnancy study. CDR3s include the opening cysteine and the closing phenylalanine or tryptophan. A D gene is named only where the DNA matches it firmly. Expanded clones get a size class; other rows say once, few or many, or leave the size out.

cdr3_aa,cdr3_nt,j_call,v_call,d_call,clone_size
CASSPQTGSGYTF,TGTGCCAGCAGCCCCCAGACAGGTTCGGGCTACACCTTC,TRBJ1-2,TRBV16,-,-
CASSVDSNTEAFF,TGCGCCAGCAGCGTTGACAGTAACACTGAAGCTTTCTTT,TRBJ1-1,TRBV5-1,-,once
CASSQGSSYEQYF,TGTGCCAGCAGCCAAGGCAGTTCCTACGAGCAGTACTTC,TRBJ2-7,TRBV4-2,-,-
CASSGDRVWYGYTF,TGTGCCAGCAGTGGGGACAGGGTTTGGTATGGCTACACCTTC,TRBJ1-2,TRBV2,TRBD1,-
CASSLGKGVVEAFF,TGTGCCAGCAGTTTGGGGAAAGGGGTTGTTGAAGCTTTCTTT,TRBJ1-1,TRBV28,-,-
CASSIDGTSGRDTQYF,TGTGCCAGTAGTATAGACGGGACTAGCGGGAGGGATACGCAGTATTTT,TRBJ2-3,TRBV19,TRBD2,-
CASSFSLSYEQYF,TGTGCCAGCAGCTTCTCCCTCTCCTACGAGCAGTACTTC,TRBJ2-7,TRBV7-2,-,-
CASSSRVDNTEAFF,TGTGCCAGCAGCTCCCGGGTTGACAACACTGAAGCTTTCTTT,TRBJ1-1,TRBV7-6,-,-
CATRGGARSNYGYTF,TGTGCCACCAGAGGGGGCGCAAGATCTAACTATGGCTACACCTTC,TRBJ1-2,TRBV19,TRBD1,-
CAWSVRQYIQYF,TGTGCCTGGAGTGTACGCCAGTACATTCAGTACTTC,TRBJ2-4,TRBV30,-,-
CASSQDSYMNTEAFF,TGTGCCAGCTCACAGGACAGCTACATGAACACTGAAGCTTTCTTT,TRBJ1-1,TRBV18,-,-
CASSTPQGAWSPLHF,TGTGCCAGCAGCACCCCCCAGGGGGCTTGGTCACCCCTCCACTTT,TRBJ1-6,TRBV7-9,TRBD1,-
CAWRLVRGLAGKADTQYF,TGTGCCTGGAGACTTGTCCGGGGACTAGCGGGAAAGGCAGATACGCAGTATTTT,TRBJ2-3,TRBV30,TRBD2,-
CASGLGGETTEAFF,TGTGCTAGTGGTTTGGGGGGGGAGACCACTGAAGCTTTCTTT,TRBJ1-1,TRBV12-5,-,-
CAWSLGGSEKLFF,TGTGCCTGGAGTCTCGGGGGATCCGAAAAACTGTTTTTT,TRBJ1-4,TRBV30,-,-
CASSQDRNSYEQYF,TGTGCCAGCAGCCAAGATAGGAACAGCTACGAGCAGTACTTC,TRBJ2-7,TRBV4-2,-,-
CSVEVGETQYF,TGCAGTGTGGAGGTGGGGGAGACCCAGTACTTC,TRBJ2-5,TRBV20-1,-,-
CASSPDTLNTEAFF,TGTGCCAGCTCACCGGACACACTGAACACTGAAGCTTTCTTT,TRBJ1-1,TRBV18,-,few
CASRWGTSGVSSYNEQFF,TGTGCCAGTAGGTGGGGGACTAGCGGGGTAAGCTCCTACAATGAGCAGTTCTTC,TRBJ2-1,TRBV19,TRBD2,-
CAWSVSRNQPQHF,TGTGCCTGGAGTGTCTCCAGAAATCAGCCCCAGCATTTT,TRBJ1-5,TRBV30,-,-
CASSQDFYRRFTGTGELFF,TGTGCCAGCAGCCAAGATTTTTACAGGCGATTTACGGGCACCGGGGAGCTGTTTTTT,TRBJ2-2,TRBV14,-,once
CASSLEPTARYGYTF,TGCGCCAGCAGCTTGGAACCGACAGCTCGCTATGGCTACACCTTC,TRBJ1-2,TRBV5-1,-,-
CASTSSGGYPDTQYF,TGTGCGAGTACGTCTAGCGGGGGGTATCCAGATACGCAGTATTTT,TRBJ2-3,TRBV19,TRBD2,-
CASSLLTLTLTYRNQPQHF,TGTGCCAGCAGTTTACTGACACTCACCCTAACATATCGCAATCAGCCCCAGCATTTT,TRBJ1-5,TRBV27,-,-
CSVLRDTTNYGYTF,TGCAGCGTACTACGGGACACCACTAACTATGGCTACACCTTC,TRBJ1-2,TRBV29-1,-,-